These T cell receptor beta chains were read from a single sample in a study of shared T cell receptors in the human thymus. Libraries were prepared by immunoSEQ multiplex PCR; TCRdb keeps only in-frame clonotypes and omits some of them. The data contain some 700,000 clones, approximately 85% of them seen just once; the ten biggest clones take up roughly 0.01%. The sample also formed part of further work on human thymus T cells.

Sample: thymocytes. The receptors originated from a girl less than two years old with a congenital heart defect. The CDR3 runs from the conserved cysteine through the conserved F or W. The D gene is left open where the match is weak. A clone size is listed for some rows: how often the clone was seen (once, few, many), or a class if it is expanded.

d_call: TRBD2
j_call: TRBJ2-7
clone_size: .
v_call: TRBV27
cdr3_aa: CASSWGGSYEQYF
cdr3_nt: TGTGCCAGCAGTTGGGGGGGGTCCTACGAGCAGTACTTC

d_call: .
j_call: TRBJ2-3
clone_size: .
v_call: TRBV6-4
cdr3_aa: CASSDGRSTDTQYF
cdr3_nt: TGTGCCAGCAGTGATGGCAGAAGCACAGATACGCAGTATTTT

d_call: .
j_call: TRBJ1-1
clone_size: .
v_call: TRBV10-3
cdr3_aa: CAISESREWSGSKNTEAFF
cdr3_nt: TGTGCCATCAGTGAGTCCCGGGAGTGGTCAGGGTCGAAGAACACTGAAGCTTTCTTT

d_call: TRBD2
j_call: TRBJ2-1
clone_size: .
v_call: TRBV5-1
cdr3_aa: CASSLFSGGTSSYNEQFF
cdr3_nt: TGCGCCAGCAGCTTGTTTAGCGGGGGGACGAGCTCCTACAATGAGCAGTTCTTC

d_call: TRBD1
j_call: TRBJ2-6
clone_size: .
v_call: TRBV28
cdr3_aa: CASSWDEGASGANVLTF
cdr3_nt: TGTGCCAGCAGTTGGGATGAGGGGGCCTCTGGGGCCAACGTCCTGACTTTC

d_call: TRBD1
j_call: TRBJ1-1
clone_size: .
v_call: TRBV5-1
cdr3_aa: CASIQGAGTEAFF
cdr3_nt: TGCGCCAGCATTCAGGGGGCTGGCACTGAAGCTTTCTTT

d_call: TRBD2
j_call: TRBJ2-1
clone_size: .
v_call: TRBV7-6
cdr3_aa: CASSSMTSGVTYNEQFF
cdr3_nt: TGTGCCAGCAGCTCCATGACTAGCGGGGTAACCTACAATGAGCAGTTCTTC

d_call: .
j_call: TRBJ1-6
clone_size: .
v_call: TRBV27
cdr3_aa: CASSLFSPLSPLHF
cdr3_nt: TGTGCCAGCAGTTTATTCTCCCCTCTTTCACCCCTCCACTTT

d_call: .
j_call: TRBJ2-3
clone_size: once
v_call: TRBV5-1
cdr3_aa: CASSLSRQDERPTDTQYF
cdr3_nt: TGCGCCAGCAGCTTGAGTCGCCAGGATGAAAGGCCAACAGATACGCAGTATTTT

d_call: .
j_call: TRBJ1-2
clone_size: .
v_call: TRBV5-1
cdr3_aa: CASSPGRGQGTNYGYTF
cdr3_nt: TGCGCCAGCAGCCCGGGGAGGGGACAAGGAACTAACTATGGCTACACCTTC

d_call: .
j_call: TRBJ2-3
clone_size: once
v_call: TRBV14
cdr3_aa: CASSQERTDTDTQYF
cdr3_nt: TGTGCCAGCAGCCAAGAGCGGACAGACACAGATACGCAGTATTTT

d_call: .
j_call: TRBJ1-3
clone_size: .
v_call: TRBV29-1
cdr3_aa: CSVLFSSGNTIYF
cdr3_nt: TGCAGCGTGCTGTTCAGCTCTGGAAACACCATATATTTT

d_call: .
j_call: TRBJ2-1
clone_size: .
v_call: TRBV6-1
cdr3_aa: CASSERVSSYNEQFF
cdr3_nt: TGTGCCAGCAGTGAACGGGTTAGCTCCTACAATGAGCAGTTCTTC

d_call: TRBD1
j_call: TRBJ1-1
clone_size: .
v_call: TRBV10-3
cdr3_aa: CATRGQGNTEAFF
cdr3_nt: TGTGCCACTAGAGGACAGGGGAACACTGAAGCTTTCTTT

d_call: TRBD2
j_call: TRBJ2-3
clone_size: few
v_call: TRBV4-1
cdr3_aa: CASSLDREGPQTRDTQYF
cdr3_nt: TGCGCCAGCAGCTTGGATAGGGAGGGGCCTCAAACACGGGATACGCAGTATTTT

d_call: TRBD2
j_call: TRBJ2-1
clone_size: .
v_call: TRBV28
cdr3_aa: CASSRASGGVGYNEQFF
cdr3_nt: TGTGCCAGCAGCCGTGCTAGCGGGGGGGTGGGGTACAATGAGCAGTTCTTC

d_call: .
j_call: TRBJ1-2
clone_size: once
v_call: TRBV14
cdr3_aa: CASSQDRPNRGGYGYTF
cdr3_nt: TGTGCCAGCAGCCAAGATCGTCCCAACAGAGGGGGCTATGGCTACACCTTC

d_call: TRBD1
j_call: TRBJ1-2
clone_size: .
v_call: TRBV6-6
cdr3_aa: CASSYSTGGAEGYTF
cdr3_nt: TGTGCCAGCAGTTACTCAACAGGGGGCGCGGAGGGCTACACCTTC

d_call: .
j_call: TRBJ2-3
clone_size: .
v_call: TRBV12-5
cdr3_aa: CASGFVQGLRPDTQYF
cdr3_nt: TGTGCTAGTGGTTTTGTTCAGGGGTTAAGACCAGATACGCAGTATTTT

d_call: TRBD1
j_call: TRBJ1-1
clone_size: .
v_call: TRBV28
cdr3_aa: CASSGRQGAFLAFF
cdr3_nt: TGTGCCAGCAGTGGACGACAGGGGGCATTTCTGGCTTTCTTT

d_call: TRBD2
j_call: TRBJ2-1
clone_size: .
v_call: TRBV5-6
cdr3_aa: CASSPGLTRGQFF
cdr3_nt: TGTGCCAGCAGCCCGGGACTAACTCGTGGGCAGTTCTTC

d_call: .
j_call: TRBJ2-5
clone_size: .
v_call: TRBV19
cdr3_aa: CASSIGGPLQQETQYF
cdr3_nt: TGTGCCAGTAGTATAGGCGGGCCCTTACAACAAGAGACCCAGTACTTC

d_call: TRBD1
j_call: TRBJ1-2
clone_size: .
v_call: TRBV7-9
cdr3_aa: CASSPAGQDDGYTF
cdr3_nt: TGTGCCAGCAGTCCGGCGGGACAGGATGATGGCTACACCTTC

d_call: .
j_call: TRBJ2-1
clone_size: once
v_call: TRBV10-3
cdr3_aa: CAISEGVNSYNEQFF
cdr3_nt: TGTGCCATCAGTGAAGGAGTTAACTCCTACAATGAGCAGTTCTTC

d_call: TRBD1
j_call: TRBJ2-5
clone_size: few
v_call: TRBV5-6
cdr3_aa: CASSKNPLPWDSQETQYF
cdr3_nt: TGTGCCAGCAGCAAAAACCCCCTCCCGTGGGACAGCCAAGAGACCCAGTACTTC

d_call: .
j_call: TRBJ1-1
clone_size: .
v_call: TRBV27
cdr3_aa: CASSFLPPIPRRNTEAFF
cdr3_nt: TGTGCCAGCAGTTTTTTACCCCCAATACCAAGGAGAAACACTGAAGCTTTCTTT

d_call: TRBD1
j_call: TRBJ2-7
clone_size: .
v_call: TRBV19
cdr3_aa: CASSIFRTGFDEQYF
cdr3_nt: TGTGCCAGTAGTATTTTTCGGACAGGTTTCGACGAGCAGTACTTC

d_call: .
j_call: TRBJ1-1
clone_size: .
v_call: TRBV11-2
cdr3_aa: CASSLPQRNTSMNTEAFF
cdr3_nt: TGTGCCAGCAGTCTCCCTCAGCGCAATACTTCCATGAACACTGAAGCTTTCTTT

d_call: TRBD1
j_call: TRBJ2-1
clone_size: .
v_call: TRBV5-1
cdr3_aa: CASSVGGIDRGHYGTHYNEQFF
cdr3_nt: TGCGCCAGCAGCGTCGGGGGTATCGACAGGGGGCATTATGGGACTCATTACAATGAGCAGTTCTTC

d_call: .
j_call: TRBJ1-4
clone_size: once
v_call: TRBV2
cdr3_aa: CASSERLRGNEKLFF
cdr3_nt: TGTGCCAGCAGTGAACGGCTCCGCGGGAACGAAAAACTGTTTTTT

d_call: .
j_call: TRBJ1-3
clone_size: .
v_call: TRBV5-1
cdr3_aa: CASSLGTKRLSGNTIYF
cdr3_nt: TGCGCCAGCAGTTTGGGCACCAAGAGGCTTTCTGGAAACACCATATATTTT

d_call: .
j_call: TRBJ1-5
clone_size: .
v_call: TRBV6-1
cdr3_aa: CASSSGAGVLQPQHF
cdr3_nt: TGTGCCAGCAGCTCCGGAGCGGGGGTCCTACAGCCCCAGCATTTT

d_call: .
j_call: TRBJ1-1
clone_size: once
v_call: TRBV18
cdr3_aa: CASSRYTEAFF
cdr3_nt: TGTGCCAGCTCCAGGTACACTGAAGCTTTCTTT

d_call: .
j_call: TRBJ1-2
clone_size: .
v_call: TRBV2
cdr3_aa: CASRVLTGFSYTF
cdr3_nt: TGTGCCAGCAGGGTACTTACAGGGTTTAGCTACACCTTC

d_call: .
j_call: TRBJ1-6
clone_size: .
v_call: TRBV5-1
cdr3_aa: CASREGRAGSPLHF
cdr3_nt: TGCGCCAGCAGAGAGGGCAGGGCGGGATCACCCCTCCACTTT

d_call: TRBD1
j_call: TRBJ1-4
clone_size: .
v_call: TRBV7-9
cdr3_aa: CASSGPWRAGGNEKLFF
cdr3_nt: TGTGCCAGCAGCGGACCCTGGCGGGCAGGGGGTAATGAAAAACTGTTTTTT

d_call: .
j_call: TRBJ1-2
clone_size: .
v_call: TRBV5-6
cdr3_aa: CASSLVRGKAANGYTF
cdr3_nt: TGTGCCAGCAGCTTAGTACGGGGGAAAGCAGCTAATGGCTACACCTTC

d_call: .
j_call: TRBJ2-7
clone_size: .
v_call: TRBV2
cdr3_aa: CASSETSGTPRSYEQYF
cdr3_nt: TGTGCCAGCAGCGAAACCTCCGGGACACCCAGAAGTTACGAGCAGTACTTC

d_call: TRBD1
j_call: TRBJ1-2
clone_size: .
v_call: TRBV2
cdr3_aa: CASSVPGQGSDGYTF
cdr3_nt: TGTGCCAGCAGTGTCCCGGGACAGGGGTCGGATGGCTACACCTTC

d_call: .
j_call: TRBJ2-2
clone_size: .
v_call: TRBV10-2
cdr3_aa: CASAMPGELFF
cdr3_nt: TGCGCCAGCGCTATGCCCGGGGAGCTGTTTTTT

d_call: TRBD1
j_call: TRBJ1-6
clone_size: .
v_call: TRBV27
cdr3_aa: CASSSPQSAKTGTGNSPLHF
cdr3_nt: TGTGCCAGCAGTTCCCCCCAATCCGCTAAAACCGGGACAGGGAATTCACCCCTCCACTTT

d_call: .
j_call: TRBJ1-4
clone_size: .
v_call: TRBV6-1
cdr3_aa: CASSDYGSSDEKLFF
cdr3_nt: TGTGCCAGCAGTGATTATGGTTCAAGCGATGAAAAACTGTTTTTT

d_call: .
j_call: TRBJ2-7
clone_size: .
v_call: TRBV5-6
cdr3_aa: CASSPRTSSSYEQYF
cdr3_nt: TGTGCCAGCAGCCCTCGGACTTCGAGCTCCTACGAGCAGTACTTC

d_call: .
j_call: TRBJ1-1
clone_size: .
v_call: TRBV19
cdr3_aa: CASSIDTGVRGTEAFF
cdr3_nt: TGTGCCAGTAGTATAGATACCGGGGTGCGGGGGACTGAAGCTTTCTTT